These 2 T cell receptor beta chains originate from one sample sequenced in a study of blood T cell repertoires in COVID-19. Clones were read by immunoSEQ multiplex PCR, and TCRdb kept only the in-frame ones, dropping some. The table lists more than 300,000 clones, 88% of them singletons. Source material: PBMCs or T cells enriched from blood (not recorded which). These receptors were taken from a woman aged 18-29 years who had recovered from COVID-19.

The chain employs TRBV11-2 and TRBJ1-5, with D maybe TRBD1 (5 bases). V lost 5 bases and J lost 0, with 17 bases in between. Germline values: CDR1 SGHAT, CDR2 FQNNGV. This CDR3 contains 17 residues. The CDR3 here is CASSPRAGGDSNQPQHF. In DNA form, the CDR3 reads TGTGCCAGCAGCCCCAGGGCGGGGGGAGATAGCAATCAGCCCCAGCATTTT. The variable domain in full, with the rest retrieved from reference TRBV11-2 and TRBJ1-5, is EAGVAQSPRYKIIEKRQSVAFWCNPISGHATLYWYQQILGQGPKLLIQFQNNGVVDDSQLPKDRFSAERLKGVDSTLKIQPAKLEDSAVYLCASSPRAGGDSNQPQHFGDGTRLSIL.

V usage is TRBV6-5 and J usage is TRBJ2-7, with a possible D match to TRBD2 (7 bases). CDR1 is MNHEY, CDR2 SVGAGI, per germline. The CDR3 sequence is 15 residues long. V was trimmed by 6 bases and J by 2 bases, leaving 17 bases between them. The CDR3 region is CASRGGPVGPYEQYF. The CDR3 nucleotides are TGTGCCAGCAGGGGGGGGCCAGTCGGTCCCTACGAGCAGTACTTC.